This T cell receptor beta chain was sequenced in a study of blood T cell repertoires in COVID-19. Study in general: Whether acute or convalescent, the COVID-19 samples came from the United States, Italy and Spain.

Original processing methods: Using reference gene primer amplification, nucleated cell counts were estimated. Only in-frame clones appear in the TCRdb table, and some are missing; sequencing was by immunoSEQ multiplex PCR. That table furnishes V, J and clone size, whereas the DNA furnished D and trimming. The sample has roughly 200,000 clones; over 80% are singletons. With 2 bases clipped from V and 10 bases from J, the junction kept 13 bases outside the gene matches. This CDR3 is 18 amino acids long. Per the germline V gene, CDR1 is MNHNS and CDR2 is SASEGT. Recruited during active infection, patients (from Seattle) were subsequently followed longitudinally.

Specimen: peripheral blood. This TCR was sampled from a woman in her forties with COVID-19, enrolled during active disease. The chain is built from TRBV6-1 and TRBJ2-1, with TRBD2 matching over 14 bases. The CDR3 protein is CASSENVPGLAGVGEQFF. In DNA form, the CDR3 reads TGTGCCAGCAGTGAAAATGTGCCGGGACTAGCGGGAGTAGGCGAGCAGTTCTTC.